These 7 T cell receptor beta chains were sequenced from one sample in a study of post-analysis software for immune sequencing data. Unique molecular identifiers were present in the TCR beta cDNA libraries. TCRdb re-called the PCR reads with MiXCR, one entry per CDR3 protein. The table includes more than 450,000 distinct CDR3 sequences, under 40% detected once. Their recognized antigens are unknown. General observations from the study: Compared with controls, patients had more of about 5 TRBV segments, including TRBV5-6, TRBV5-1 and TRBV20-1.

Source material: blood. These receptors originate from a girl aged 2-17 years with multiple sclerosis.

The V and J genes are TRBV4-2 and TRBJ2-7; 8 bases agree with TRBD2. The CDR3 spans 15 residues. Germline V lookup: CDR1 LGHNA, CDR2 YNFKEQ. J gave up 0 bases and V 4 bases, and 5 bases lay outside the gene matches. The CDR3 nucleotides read TGTGCCAGCAGCCCTCGTAGCGGGAACTCCTACGAGCAGTACTTC. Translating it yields CASSPRSGNSYEQYF.

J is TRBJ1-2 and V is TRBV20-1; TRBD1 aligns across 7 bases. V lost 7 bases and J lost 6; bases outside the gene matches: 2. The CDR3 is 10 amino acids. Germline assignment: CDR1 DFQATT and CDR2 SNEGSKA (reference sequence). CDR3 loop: CSGRGDGYTF. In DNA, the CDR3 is TGCAGTGGCAGGGGGGATGGCTACACCTTC.

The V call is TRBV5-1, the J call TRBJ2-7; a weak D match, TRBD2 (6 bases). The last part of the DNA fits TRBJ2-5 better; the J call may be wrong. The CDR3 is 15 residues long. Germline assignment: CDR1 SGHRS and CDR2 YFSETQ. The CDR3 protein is CASSRWTTSSGTQYF. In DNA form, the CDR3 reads TGCGCCAGCAGCCGATGGACTACTTCAAGTGGGACCCAGTACTTC.

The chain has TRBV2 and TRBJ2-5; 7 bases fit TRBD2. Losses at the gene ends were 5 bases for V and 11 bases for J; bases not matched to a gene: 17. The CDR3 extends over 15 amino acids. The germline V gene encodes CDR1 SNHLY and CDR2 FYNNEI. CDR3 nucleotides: TGTGCCAGCAGTAATATTCCGGGGGGAGACAATGAGCAGTACTTC. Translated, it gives CASSNIPGGDNEQYF.

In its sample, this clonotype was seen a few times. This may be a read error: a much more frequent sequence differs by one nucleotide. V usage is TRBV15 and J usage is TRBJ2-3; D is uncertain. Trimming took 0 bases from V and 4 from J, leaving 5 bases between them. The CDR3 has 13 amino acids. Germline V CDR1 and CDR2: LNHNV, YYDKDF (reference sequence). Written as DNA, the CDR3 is TGTGCCACCAGCAGAGATACGGCAGATACGCAGTATTTT. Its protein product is CATSRDTADTQYF.

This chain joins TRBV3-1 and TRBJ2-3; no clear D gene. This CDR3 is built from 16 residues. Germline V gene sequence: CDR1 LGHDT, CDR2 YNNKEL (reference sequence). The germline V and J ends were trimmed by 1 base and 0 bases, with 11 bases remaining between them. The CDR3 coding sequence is TGTGCCAGCAGCCAAGGCCGCGGTATTAGCACAGATACGCAGTATTTT. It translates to CASSQGRGISTDTQYF.

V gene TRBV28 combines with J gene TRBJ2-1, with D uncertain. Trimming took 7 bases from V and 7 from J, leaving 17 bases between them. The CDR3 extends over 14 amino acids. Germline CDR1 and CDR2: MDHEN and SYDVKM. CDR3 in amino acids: CASITVGMGNEQFF. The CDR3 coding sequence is TGTGCCAGCATAACAGTGGGGATGGGGAATGAGCAGTTCTTC. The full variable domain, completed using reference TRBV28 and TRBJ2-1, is DVKVTQSSRYLVKRTGEKVFLECVQDMDHENMFWYRQDPGLGLRLIYFSYDVKMKEKGDIPEGYSVSREKKERFSLILESASTNQTSMYLCASITVGMGNEQFFGPGTRLTVL.